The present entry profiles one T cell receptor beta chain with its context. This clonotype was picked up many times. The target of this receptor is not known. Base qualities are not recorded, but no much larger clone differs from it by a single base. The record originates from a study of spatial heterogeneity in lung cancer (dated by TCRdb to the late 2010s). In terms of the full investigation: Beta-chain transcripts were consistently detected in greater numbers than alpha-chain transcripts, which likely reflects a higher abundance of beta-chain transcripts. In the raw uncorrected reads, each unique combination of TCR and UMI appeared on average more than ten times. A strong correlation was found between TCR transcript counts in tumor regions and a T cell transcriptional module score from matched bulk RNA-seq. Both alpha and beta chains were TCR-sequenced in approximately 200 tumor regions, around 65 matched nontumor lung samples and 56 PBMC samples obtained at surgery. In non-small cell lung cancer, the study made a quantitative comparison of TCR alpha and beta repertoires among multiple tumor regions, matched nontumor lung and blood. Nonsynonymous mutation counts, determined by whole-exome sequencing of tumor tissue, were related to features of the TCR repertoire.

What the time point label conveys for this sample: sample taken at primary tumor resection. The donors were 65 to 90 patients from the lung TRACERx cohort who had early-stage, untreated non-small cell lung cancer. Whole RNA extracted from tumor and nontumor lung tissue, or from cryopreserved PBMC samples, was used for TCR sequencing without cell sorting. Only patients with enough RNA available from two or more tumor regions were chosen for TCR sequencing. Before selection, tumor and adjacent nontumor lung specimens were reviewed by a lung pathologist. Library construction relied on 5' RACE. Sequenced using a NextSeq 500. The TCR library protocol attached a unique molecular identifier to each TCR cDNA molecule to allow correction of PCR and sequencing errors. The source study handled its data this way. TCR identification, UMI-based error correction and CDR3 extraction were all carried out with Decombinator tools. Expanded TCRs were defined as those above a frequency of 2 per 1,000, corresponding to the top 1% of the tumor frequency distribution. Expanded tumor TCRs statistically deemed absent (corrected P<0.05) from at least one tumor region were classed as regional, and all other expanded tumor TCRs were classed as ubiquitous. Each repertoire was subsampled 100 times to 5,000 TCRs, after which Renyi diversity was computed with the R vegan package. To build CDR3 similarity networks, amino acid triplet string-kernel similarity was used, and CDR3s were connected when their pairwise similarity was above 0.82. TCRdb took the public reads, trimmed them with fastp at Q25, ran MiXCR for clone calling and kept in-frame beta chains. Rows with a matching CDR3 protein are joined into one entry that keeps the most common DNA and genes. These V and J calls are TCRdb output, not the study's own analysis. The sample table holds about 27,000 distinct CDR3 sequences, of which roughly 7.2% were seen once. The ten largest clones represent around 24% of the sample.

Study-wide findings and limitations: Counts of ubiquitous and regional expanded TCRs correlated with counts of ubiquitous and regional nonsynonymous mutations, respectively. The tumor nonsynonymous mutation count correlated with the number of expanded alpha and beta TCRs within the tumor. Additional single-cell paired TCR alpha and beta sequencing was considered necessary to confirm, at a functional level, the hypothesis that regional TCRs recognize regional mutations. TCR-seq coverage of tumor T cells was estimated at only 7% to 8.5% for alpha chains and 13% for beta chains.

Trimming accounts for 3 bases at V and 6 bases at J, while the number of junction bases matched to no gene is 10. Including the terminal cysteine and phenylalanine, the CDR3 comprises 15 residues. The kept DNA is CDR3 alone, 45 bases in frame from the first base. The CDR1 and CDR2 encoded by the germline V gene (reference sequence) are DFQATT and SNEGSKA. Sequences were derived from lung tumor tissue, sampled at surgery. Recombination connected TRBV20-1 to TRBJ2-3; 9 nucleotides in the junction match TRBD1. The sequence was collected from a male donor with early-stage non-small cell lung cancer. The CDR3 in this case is CSASLLGTGTDTQYF. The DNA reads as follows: TGCAGTGCTAGCTTATTAGGGACAGGGACGGATACGCAGTATTTT.